Below are 9 T cell receptor beta chains sequenced from a single sample in a study of CD8 T cells in ankylosing spondylitis. TCRdb analysed the 5' RACE reads with MiXCR anew, one entry per CDR3 protein. The sample has 200,000 or so distinct CDR3 sequences; over 10% are singletons. Input material: blood, either unsorted or a sorted T cell fraction (not recorded which). The receptors originated from a female donor with ankylosing spondylitis or in good health (not recorded which).

Many counts were recorded for this clonotype. The V call is TRBV5-1, the J call TRBJ2-7; D is unresolved. The CDR3 length is 12 residues. Trimming shortened V by 4 bases and J by 3 bases, and 8 bases separated the two germline ends. Germline V gene data show CDR1 as SGHRS and CDR2 as YFSETQ. CDR3 in DNA: TGCGCCAGCAGCGGGGAAAACTACGAGCAGTACTTC. This translates into CASSGENYEQYF.

The V and J genes are TRBV6-4 and TRBJ2-7; D might be TRBD1 or TRBD2, each matching 6 bases. The CDR3 loop spans 14 amino acids. The V and J ends lost 3 bases and 5 bases respectively, with 14 bases between them. The germline CDR1 and CDR2 sequences are MRHNA and SNTAGT. DNA for the CDR3: TGTGCCAGCAGTGAGAAGGAGGGGGTCCACGAGCAGTACTTC. Amino acid sequence: CASSEKEGVHEQYF.

At least ten counts were recorded for this clonotype. This chain links TRBV20-1 with TRBJ1-6; no definite D call. The V end was cut by 0 bases, the J end by 6 bases, with 12 bases between. The length of the CDR3 is 15 residues. Germline V gives CDR1 DFQATT, CDR2 SNEGSKA (reference sequence). The CDR3 here is CSARDGSEVNSPLHF. The CDR3 nucleotides read TGCAGTGCTAGAGATGGGTCCGAGGTTAATTCACCCCTCCACTTT.

Worth noting for this clonotype: A much larger clone differs from this one at a single base, so this may be a read error. The chain joins TRBV25-1 to TRBJ2-1, with D perhaps given as TRBD1 or TRBD2 (5 bases each). This CDR3 region has 11 residues. The germline V and J ends were trimmed by 6 bases and 9 bases, with 9 bases remaining between them. The germline gives CDR1 MGHDK, CDR2 SYGVNS. CDR3 nucleotide sequence: TGTGCCAGCAGAGGTGGGGGTGAGCAGTTCTTC. Amino acid sequence: CASRGGGEQFF.

The chain couples TRBV7-9 to TRBJ2-1, with 8 bases matching TRBD2. V lost 1 base, J lost 4 bases, and 3 bases stayed unmatched. Germline CDR1 SEHNR, CDR2 FQNEAQ (reference sequence). The CDR3 loop spans 15 amino acids. CDR3 loop: CASSLEGGRYNEQFF. The CDR3 bases are TGTGCCAGCAGCTTAGAGGGCGGGAGGTACAATGAGCAGTTCTTC.

A note on this clonotype: A much larger clone differs from this one at a single base, so this may be a read error. The chain employs TRBV4-2 and TRBJ2-2, with D tentatively TRBD2 (5 bases). Trimming took off 9 bases at V and 4 bases at J, with 15 bases between the two ends. The CDR3 length is 14 residues. From germline, CDR1 is LGHNA and CDR2 YNFKEQ. The CDR3 sequence is CASPASGITGELFF. In DNA, the CDR3 is TGTGCCAGTCCCGCTTCGGGGATCACCGGGGAGCTGTTTTTT.

The table lists this clonotype with many counts. The rearrangement joins TRBV4-2 to TRBJ2-5; no firm D call. V lost 0 bases, J lost 0 bases, and 17 bases lay in between. Germline CDR1 is LGHNA and CDR2 is YNFKEQ. The CDR3 runs to 18 residues. The CDR3 protein is CASSQDLGRTLYQETQYF. The CDR3 region has the DNA TGTGCCAGCAGCCAAGATCTGGGCAGAACTTTGTACCAAGAGACCCAGTACTTC.

This clonotype was detected many times. V is TRBV7-6 and J is TRBJ1-2, with a weak D call TRBD1 (6 bases). V lost 2 bases and J 1 base, leaving 11 bases between the germline ends. CDR3 length: 15 residues. Looked up from germline, CDR1 is SGHVS and CDR2 is FNYEAQ. DNA for the CDR3: TGTGCCAGCAGCTTACCGATAGGGGGTAACTATGGCTACACCTTC. Its translation: CASSLPIGGNYGYTF.

The sample holds many counts of this clonotype. This chain uses TRBV30 with TRBJ2-7; D is unresolved. The V gene's germline CDR1 is GTSNPN and CDR2 SVGIG (reference sequence). Between the trimmed V and J ends, which lost 3 bases and 2 bases, there was a span of 5 bases. CDR3 length: 11 amino acids. CDR3 nucleotide sequence: TGTGCCTGGAGCCGCACCTACGAGCAGTACTTC. This encodes CAWSRTYEQYF. The full variable domain, in which reference TRBV30 and TRBJ2-7 provide the parts outside the CDR3, is SQTIHQWPATLVQPVGSPLSLECTVEGTSNPNLYWYRQAAGRGLQLLFYSVGIGQISSEVPQNLSASRPQDRQFILSSKKLLLSDSGFYLCAWSRTYEQYFGPGTRLTVT.